Listed here is a single T cell receptor (beta chain). This entry belongs to a study of blood T cell repertoires in COVID-19. Assay used: immunoSEQ multiplex PCR; TCRdb lists only in-frame clones, some missing. Here the sample spans 80,000 to 130,000 clones, roughly 90% being singletons. CDR3 length: 14 amino acids. V lost 2 bases, J lost 2 bases, and 8 bases lay in between. Per germline, CDR1 SGHTA and CDR2 FQGTGA. The TCR comes from an older woman with acute or convalescent COVID-19. Sequencing used peripheral blood. This chain connects TRBV7-3 to TRBJ2-3, with a tentative D call TRBD1 (6 bases). CDR3 nucleotide sequence: TGTGCCAGCAGCTTAGACAGGTACACAGATACGCAGTATTTT. The encoded protein is CASSLDRYTDTQYF.